Shown below are 5 T cell receptor beta chains from a single sample sequenced in a study of Ad26.COV2.S vaccination and SARS-CoV-2 variants. Profiling relied on immunoSEQ multiplex PCR, and the TCRdb table lists in-frame clones only, not all of them. The profile shows roughly 700,000 clones, approximately 88% of them singletons. This sample's treatment: about 20 received Ad26.COV2.S at low or high dose, single or two shots; roughly five received placebo; per-sample allocation not given. The study sampled participants on day 63 after the first vaccine or placebo injection. The sequenced sample was peripheral blood, obtained in a trial of Ad26.COV2.S vaccine versus placebo. Receptors originate from a person aged 18 to 65 who received the Ad26.COV2.S COVID-19 vaccine or a placebo.

The chain links TRBV10-2 to TRBJ2-4; D is unresolved. The V gene lost 0 bases and the J gene lost 7 bases, with 10 bases spanning the gap. CDR1 WSHSY and CDR2 SAAADI come from the germline V gene. The CDR3 covers 14 residues. CDR3 DNA sequence: TGCGCCAGCAGTGAGTCGAGAGCTGTCAACATTCAGTACTTC. The encoded protein is CASSESRAVNIQYF.

The chain couples TRBV5-1 to TRBJ2-1; D might be TRBD2 (7 bases). The V and J ends lost 4 bases and 2 bases respectively, with 16 bases between them. This CDR3 spans 16 amino acids. The germline CDR1 and CDR2 sequences are SGHRS and YFSETQ. CDR3 amino acids: CASSAVGGLTYNEQFF. CDR3 nucleotide sequence: TGCGCCAGCAGCGCGGTCGGGGGGCTGACCTACAATGAGCAGTTCTTC.

The chain combines TRBV27 with TRBJ2-2; D call uncertain. Trimming removed 6 bases at V and 2 bases at J, with 13 bases between. CDR1 is MNHEY, CDR2 SMNVEV, per germline (reference sequence). This CDR3 contains 15 residues. The CDR3 sequence: CASSPRRINTGELFF. The CDR3 nucleotides are TGTGCCAGCAGCCCCCGCCGAATCAACACCGGGGAGCTGTTTTTT.

This clone was observed a single time. CDR3 coding DNA: TGCAGTGCTTCACGAATAACTGAAGCTTTCTTT. It yields the protein CSASRITEAFF. V gene TRBV20-1 combines with J gene TRBJ1-1, with D unresolved. The CDR3 runs to 11 residues. CDR1 is DFQATT, CDR2 SNEGSKA, per germline (reference sequence). Trimming stripped 5 bases from V and 5 bases from J, with 9 bases between.

This clone was seen a single time. The J gene is TRBJ2-1, the V gene TRBV5-6; 10 bases are shared with TRBD1. The CDR3 extends over 16 amino acids. The J segment lost 3 bases and the V segment lost 4 bases, leaving 7 bases of the junction unmatched. The germline gives CDR1 SGHDT, CDR2 YYEEEE. CDR3 sequence (DNA): TGTGCCAGCAGCCGATACGGGACAGGGGACTACAATGAGCAGTTCTTC. Translating it yields CASSRYGTGDYNEQFF.